This TCR beta chain was found in a study of OX40 agonist ivuxolimab in advanced cancers. Broadly, across the study: Ivuxolimab was a fully human IgG2 agonistic monoclonal antibody targeting the costimulatory receptor OX40 (CD134). The paper describes the monotherapy dose-escalation part (N = 52 patients) of the phase I trial of ivuxolimab. In the dose-escalation cohort, about four fifths of patients were male, and the mean age was around 65 years with a range of roughly 20 to 80. Of the 50 to 55 dose-escalation patients, hepatocellular carcinoma was present in about 20, melanoma in roughly 15, renal cell carcinoma in 9 and head and neck cancer in 9. Partial responses occurred in three dose-escalation patients, of whom one had hepatocellular carcinoma and two had cutaneous melanoma. Intravenous ivuxolimab was administered to patients every 2 weeks at six dose levels: 0.01, 0.1, 0.3, 1.5, 3 and 10 mg/kg. Peripheral TCRbeta sequencing was intended to test whether TCR sequence diversity was altered and clonal T-cell expansion was caused by ivuxolimab. Patients were allowed to have had prior anti-PD-1, anti-PD-L1 or anti-CTLA-4 therapy, and 40% of the dose-escalation patients had been treated with checkpoint inhibitors.

The trial excluded patients who had a history of autoimmune disease or were on systemic immunosuppression. Peripheral blood for TCR sequencing was drawn from every dose cohort at baseline, at cycle 4 day 1 and at cycle 7 day 1. Samples were obtained from an open-label, multicenter, first-in-human phase I dose-escalation trial of ivuxolimab. Adults with locally advanced or metastatic melanoma, renal cell carcinoma, hepatocellular carcinoma or head and neck squamous cell carcinoma were enrolled in the trial. Before TCR sequencing, CD4+ and CD8+ T cells were separately sorted from peripheral blood. The study at large found these results: In the 0.1-3.0 mg/kg groups, partial responders were among the patients with the lowest normalized peripheral clonal expansion, particularly in CD8+ T cells. The antigen specificity of the peripheral T cells that underwent clonal expansion was not determined. Low levels of normalized T-cell clonal expansion were also shown by some nonresponding patients. At doses of 0.1 to 3.0 mg/kg, clonal expansion of both CD4+ and CD8+ T cells in blood was seen between baseline and week 6. After ivuxolimab, expanded clones were on average more numerous among CD8+ T cells than among CD4+ T cells.

Genomic DNA was extracted from sorted cells for sequencing of the TCRbeta CDR3 region. The immunoSEQ Assay was used to sequence the TCRbeta CDR3 regions. In its TCRdb copy, this immuneACCESS table keeps in-frame sequences only and misses some clones. Where compared with another copy, unresolved V genes explain less than half of these, and the others have no known cause. Here the sample has 14,000 or so clones; 82% occur a single time. The ten largest clones represent around two fifths of the sample. This clone appeared once. No antigen is known for it. No much larger clone exists at a distance of one base, and base qualities are not known. Trimming removed 5 bases from V and 2 bases from J, leaving 16 bases between the germline ends. The CDR3 holds 15 amino acids from the cysteine to the phenylalanine. Only the CDR3 portion is preserved as DNA: 45 bases, with reading frame beginning at the first base. The germline V gene (reference sequence) provides CDR1 MNHEY and CDR2 SMNVEV.

Sample: CD4+ or CD8+ T cells sorted from blood, taken in a trial of the OX40 agonist ivuxolimab. The clonotype originates from an adult with an advanced solid tumor such as melanoma, head and neck, liver or kidney cancer. Here the chain combines TRBV27 and TRBJ2-7; the D region possibly corresponds to TRBD2 (6 bases align). The encoded CDR3 is CASSKAGATTYEQYF. The bases read TGTGCCAGCAGTAAAGCGGGCGCCACTACCTACGAGCAGTACTTC.